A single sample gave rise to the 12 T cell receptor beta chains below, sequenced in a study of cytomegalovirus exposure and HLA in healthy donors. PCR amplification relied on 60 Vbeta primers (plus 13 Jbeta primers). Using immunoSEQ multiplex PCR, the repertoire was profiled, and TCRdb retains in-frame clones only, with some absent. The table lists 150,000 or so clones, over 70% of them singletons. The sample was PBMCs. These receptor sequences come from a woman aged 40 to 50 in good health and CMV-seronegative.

The CDR3 nucleotides are TGTGCCAGCAGCTCGGGACAGGCTCGCCACGAGCAGTACTTC. Its protein product is CASSSGQARHEQYF. J is TRBJ2-7 and V is TRBV5-6; 8 bases match TRBD1. Trimming at V came to 3 bases and at J to 5 bases, leaving 7 bases not matched to a gene. This CDR3 contains 14 residues. The germline V gene encodes CDR1 SGHDT and CDR2 YYEEEE.

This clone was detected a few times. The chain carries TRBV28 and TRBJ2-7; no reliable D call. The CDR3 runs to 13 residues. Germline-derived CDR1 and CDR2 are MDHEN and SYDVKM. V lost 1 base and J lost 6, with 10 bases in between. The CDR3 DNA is TGTGCCAGCAGTTTATTGGCCGTGGCCGAGCAGTACTTC. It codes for CASSLLAVAEQYF.

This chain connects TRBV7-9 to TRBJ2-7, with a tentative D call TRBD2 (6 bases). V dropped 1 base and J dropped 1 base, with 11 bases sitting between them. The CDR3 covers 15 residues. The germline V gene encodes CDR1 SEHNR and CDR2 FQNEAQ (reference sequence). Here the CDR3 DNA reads TGTGCCAGCAGCTTAGGGGGGAGGATTTCCTACGAGCAGTACTTC. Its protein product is CASSLGGRISYEQYF.

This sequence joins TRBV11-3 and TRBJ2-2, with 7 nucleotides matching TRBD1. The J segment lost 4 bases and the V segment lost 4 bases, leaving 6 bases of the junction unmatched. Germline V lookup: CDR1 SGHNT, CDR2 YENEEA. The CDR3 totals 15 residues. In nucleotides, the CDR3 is TGTGCCAGCAGCTCCCGGGGACAGAGCACCGGGGAGCTGTTTTTT. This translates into CASSSRGQSTGELFF. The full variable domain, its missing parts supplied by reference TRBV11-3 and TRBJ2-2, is EAGVVQSPRYKIIEKKQPVAFWCNPISGHNTLYWYLQNLGQGPELLIRYENEEAVDDSQLPKDRFSAERLKGVDSTLKIQPAELGDSAVYLCASSSRGQSTGELFFGEGSRLTVL.

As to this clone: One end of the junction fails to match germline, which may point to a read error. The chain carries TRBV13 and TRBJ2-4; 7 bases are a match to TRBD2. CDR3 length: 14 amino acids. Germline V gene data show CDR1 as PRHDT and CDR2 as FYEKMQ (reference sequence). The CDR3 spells CASSSLAARNSQYF. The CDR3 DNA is TGTGCCAGCAGCTCTCTAGCGGCCAGAAACAGTCAGTACTTC.

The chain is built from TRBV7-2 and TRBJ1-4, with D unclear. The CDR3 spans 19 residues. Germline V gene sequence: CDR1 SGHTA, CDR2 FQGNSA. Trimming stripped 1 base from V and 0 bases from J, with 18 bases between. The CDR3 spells CASSLEHSIGESTNEKLFF. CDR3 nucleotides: TGTGCCAGCAGCTTAGAACATTCAATCGGGGAATCAACTAATGAAAAACTGTTTTTT. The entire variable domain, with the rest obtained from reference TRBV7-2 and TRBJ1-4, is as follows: GAGVSQSPSNKVTEKGKDVELRCDPISGHTALYWYRQSLGQGLEFLIYFQGNSAPDKSGLPSDRFSAERTGGSVSTLTIQRTQQEDSAVYLCASSLEHSIGESTNEKLFFGSGTQLSVL.

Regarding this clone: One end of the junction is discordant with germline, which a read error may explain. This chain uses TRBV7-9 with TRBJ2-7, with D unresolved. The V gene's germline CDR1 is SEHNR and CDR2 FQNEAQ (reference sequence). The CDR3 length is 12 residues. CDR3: CSSSSGSNEQYF. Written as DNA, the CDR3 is TGTTCCAGCAGCTCAGGTAGTAACGAGCAGTACTTC.

CDR3 coding DNA: TGTGCCACCAGCCTCCCACGGGGACAGGGGAGGACTGAAGCTTTCTTT. This encodes CATSLPRGQGRTEAFF. The chain joins TRBV15 to TRBJ1-1, with 10 nucleotides matching TRBD1. CDR1 LNHNV and CDR2 YYDKDF come from the germline V gene (reference sequence). The CDR3 length is 16 residues. V shed 5 bases and J 5 bases; nucleotides not matched to a gene: 11.

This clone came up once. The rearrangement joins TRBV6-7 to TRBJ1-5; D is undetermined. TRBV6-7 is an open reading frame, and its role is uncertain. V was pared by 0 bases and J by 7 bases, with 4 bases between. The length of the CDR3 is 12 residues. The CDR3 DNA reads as TGTGCCAGCAGTTACTCGACACAGCCCCAGCATTTT. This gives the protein CASSYSTQPQHF.

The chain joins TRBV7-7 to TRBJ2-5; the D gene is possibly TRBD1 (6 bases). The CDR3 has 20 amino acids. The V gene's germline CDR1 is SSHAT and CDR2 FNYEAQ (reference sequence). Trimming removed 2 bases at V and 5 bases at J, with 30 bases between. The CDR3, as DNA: TGTGCCAGCAGCTTAAAGTCCGGCCGTGTTGGACGACAGGAAGGGGAGACCCAGTACTTC. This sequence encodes CASSLKSGRVGRQEGETQYF.

CDR3 protein: CASGLGGDRARNEQFF. The CDR3 coding sequence is TGTGCTAGTGGTTTGGGAGGGGACAGGGCGCGGAATGAGCAGTTCTTC. The chain recombines TRBV12-5 with TRBJ2-1; 9 bases map to TRBD1. V lost 1 base and J lost 7; bases outside the gene matches: 8. The germline CDR1 and CDR2 sequences are LGHNT and FRNRAP. The CDR3 totals 16 residues.

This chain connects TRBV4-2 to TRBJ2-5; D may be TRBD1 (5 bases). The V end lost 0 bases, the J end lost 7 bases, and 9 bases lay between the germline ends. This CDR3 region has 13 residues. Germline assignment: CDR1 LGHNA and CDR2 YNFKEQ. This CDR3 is CASSQDRVGTQYF. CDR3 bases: TGTGCCAGCAGCCAAGACAGGGTTGGGACCCAGTACTTC.